Listed below are T cell receptor beta chains from one sample, sequenced in a study of blood T cell repertoires in COVID-19. Sequencing was performed with immunoSEQ multiplex PCR; in TCRdb, only in-frame clones are kept and a portion is missing. The sample carries roughly 200,000 clones, approximately 86% recorded once. Sequencing was carried out using PBMCs or T cells enriched from blood (not recorded which). The receptor source for this set is a young man with acute COVID-19. The CDR3 runs from the conserved cysteine through the conserved F or W. The D gene is left open where the match is weak. Size tells how often a clone was seen (once, few, many) or the class of an expanded clone, and some rows leave it out.

abundance | j_gene | d_gene | v_gene | CDR3nt | CDR3aa
. | TRBJ1-1 | TRBD1 | TRBV28 | TGTGCCAGCAGAATTCCCAGGGGGGTGACTGAAGCTTTCTTT | CASRIPRGVTEAFF
. | TRBJ1-1 | . | TRBV7-8 | TGTGCCAGCAGCTTAGGGCCACCGGGACACCTCACTGAAGCTTTCTTT | CASSLGPPGHLTEAFF
. | TRBJ2-7 | TRBD1 | TRBV5-1 | TGCGCCAGCAGTTTCGGGACAGGGGGTCCGTCACAGTACTTC | CASSFGTGGPSQYF
. | TRBJ1-3 | . | TRBV30 | TGTGCCTGGTCGAGGGAGTCGGAAAACACCATATATTTT | CAWSRESENTIYF
. | TRBJ1-1 | . | TRBV5-4 | TGTGCCAGCAGCTTGGTAGGGAGGACCATCTTT | CASSLVGRTIF
. | TRBJ1-2 | TRBD1 | TRBV30 | TGTGCCTGGACCACAGGGACAGGGGTCTATGGCTACACCTTC | CAWTTGTGVYGYTF
few | TRBJ2-3 | . | TRBV4-2 | TGTGCCAGCAGCCAAGGTGGTAGCGCAGATACGCAGTATTTT | CASSQGGSADTQYF
. | TRBJ2-7 | . | TRBV21-1 | TGTGCCAGCAGCAACGCCACCGGTGCAGGCCGGATCCTATACTCCTACGAGCAGTACTTC | CASSNATGAGRILYSYEQYF
. | TRBJ1-3 | . | TRBV9 | TGTGCCAGCAGCGACCGGGAAACCCATCTAGGCTCTGGAAACACCATATATTTT | CASSDRETHLGSGNTIYF
. | TRBJ1-3 | . | TRBV30 | TGTGCCTTCTCTTCAGCGCTAGGAAACACCATATATTTT | CAFSSALGNTIYF
. | TRBJ1-2 | TRBD1 | TRBV28 | TGTGCCAGCACCGATACGACAGGGGTGGACTATGGCTACACCTTC | CASTDTTGVDYGYTF